Listed below are T cell receptor beta chains from one sample, sequenced in a study of T cell repertoires in cytomegalovirus infection. TCRdb called the reads again in MiXCR, with one record for every CDR3 protein. The sample has nearly 550,000 distinct CDR3 sequences, 15% to 20% seen once. The material sequenced was CD8+ T cells from PBMCs. These receptor sequences come from a human donor in good health (CMV status not recorded). Some clones in this sample may be carry-over from other donors' samples. Each CDR3 is given with its conserved first and last residue.

j_gene: TRBJ1-3; v_gene: TRBV10-3; CDR3aa: CAISESVGNTIYF
j_gene: TRBJ2-2; v_gene: TRBV5-1; CDR3aa: CASSFRTGGNTGELFF
j_gene: TRBJ2-5; v_gene: TRBV25-1; CDR3aa: CASRSEQETQYF
j_gene: TRBJ2-1; v_gene: TRBV7-9; CDR3aa: CASSPLAGDLYNEQFF
j_gene: TRBJ1-4; v_gene: TRBV5-6; CDR3aa: CARDEKLFF
j_gene: TRBJ1-2; v_gene: TRBV2; CDR3aa: CASFRSTGWDYGYTF
j_gene: TRBJ2-7; v_gene: TRBV2; CDR3aa: CATQDRGRLDEQYF
j_gene: TRBJ1-2; v_gene: TRBV6-5; CDR3aa: CASSRIPGQPSYGYTF
j_gene: TRBJ1-1; v_gene: TRBV29-1; CDR3aa: CSVEDRVRGRRAFF
j_gene: TRBJ2-3; v_gene: TRBV6-5; CDR3aa: CASSYGGSGDTQYF